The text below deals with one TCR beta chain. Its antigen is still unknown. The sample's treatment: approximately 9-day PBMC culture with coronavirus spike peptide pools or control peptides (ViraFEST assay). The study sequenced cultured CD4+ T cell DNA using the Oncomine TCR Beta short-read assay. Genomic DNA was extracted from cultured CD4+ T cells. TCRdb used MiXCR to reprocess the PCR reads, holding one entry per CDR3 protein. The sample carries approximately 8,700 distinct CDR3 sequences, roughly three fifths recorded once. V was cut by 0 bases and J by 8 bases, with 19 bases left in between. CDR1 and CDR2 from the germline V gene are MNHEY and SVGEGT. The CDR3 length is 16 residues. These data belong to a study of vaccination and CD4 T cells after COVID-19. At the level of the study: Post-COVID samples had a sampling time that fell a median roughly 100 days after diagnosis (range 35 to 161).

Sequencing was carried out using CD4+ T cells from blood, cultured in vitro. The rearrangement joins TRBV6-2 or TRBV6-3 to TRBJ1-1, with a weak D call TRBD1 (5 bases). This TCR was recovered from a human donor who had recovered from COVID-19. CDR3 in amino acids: CASSYSISPGQEEAFF. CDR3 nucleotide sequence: TGTGCCAGCAGTTACTCGATCTCCCCGGGGCAGGAGGAAGCTTTCTTT.